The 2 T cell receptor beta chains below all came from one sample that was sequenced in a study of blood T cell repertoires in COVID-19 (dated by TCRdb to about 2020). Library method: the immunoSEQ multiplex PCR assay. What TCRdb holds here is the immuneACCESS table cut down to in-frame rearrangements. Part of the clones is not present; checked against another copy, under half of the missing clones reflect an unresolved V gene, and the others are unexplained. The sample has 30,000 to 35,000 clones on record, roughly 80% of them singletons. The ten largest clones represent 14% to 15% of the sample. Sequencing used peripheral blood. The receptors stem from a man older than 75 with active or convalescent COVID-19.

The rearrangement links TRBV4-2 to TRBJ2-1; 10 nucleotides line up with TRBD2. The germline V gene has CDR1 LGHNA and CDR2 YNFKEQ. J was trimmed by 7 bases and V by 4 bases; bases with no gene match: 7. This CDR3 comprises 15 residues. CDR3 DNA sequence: TGTGCCAGCAGCCCAGCGGGAGGGGTGGGGAATGAGCAGTTCTTC. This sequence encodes CASSPAGGVGNEQFF.

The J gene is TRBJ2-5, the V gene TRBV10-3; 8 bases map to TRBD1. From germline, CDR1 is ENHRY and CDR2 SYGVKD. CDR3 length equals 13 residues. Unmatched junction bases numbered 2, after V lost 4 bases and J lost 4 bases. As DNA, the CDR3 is TGTGCCATCAGTGCAGGGGGCCCAGAGACCCAGTACTTC. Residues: CAISAGGPETQYF.